The sequence of this TCR beta chain was determined in a study of T cells of healthy individuals. This CDR3 spans 16 amino acids. Germline V gives CDR1 SGHRS, CDR2 YFSETQ. J lost 3 bases, V lost 0 bases, and 5 bases had no gene match. TCRdb re-analysed the 5' RACE reads in MiXCR, keeping a single row per CDR3 protein. Here the sample spans approximately 58,000 distinct CDR3 sequences, under 15% being singletons. The rearrangement links TRBV5-1 to TRBJ2-3; 9 bases match TRBD2. The receptor's source is a human donor in good health. The CDR3 here is CASSLEVAGATDTQYF. The CDR3 DNA follows: TGCGCCAGCAGCTTGGAGGTAGCGGGAGCTACAGATACGCAGTATTTT.